The clone carrying this T cell receptor (beta chain) qualifies as medium-sized (0.01 to 0.1%). What it binds is unknown. The CDR3 loop spans 13 amino acids. Germline CDR1 LNHDA, CDR2 SQIVND (reference sequence). Germline trimming cut 8 bases from V and 10 bases from J; bases unmatched to any gene: 11. The data originate from a study of spatial heterogeneity in lung cancer. Study information: A unique TCR and UMI combination showed up more than ten times in raw reads, on average.

Described time point: sample taken at primary tumor resection. Frozen PBMC, nontumor lung or tumor provided whole RNA, which was sequenced unsorted. Using its own MiXCR run on the 5' RACE reads, TCRdb lists one record per CDR3 protein. The sample lists fewer than 6,500 distinct CDR3 sequences, 8% to 10% occurring once. Study results and caveats: Tumoral mutation counts were tracked by counts of expanded intratumoral alpha and beta TCRs.

This TCR was recovered from a female donor with early-stage non-small cell lung cancer. The rearrangement uses TRBV19 and TRBJ1-5; 7 bases fit TRBD1. The sequences come from lung tumor tissue, collected at surgery. This chain's CDR3 is CASSRTGAVPQHF. The CDR3 DNA is TGTGCCAGTTCCCGGACAGGCGCTGTTCCCCAGCATTTT.